Listed below are T cell receptor beta chains from one sample, sequenced in a study of CD8+ T cells in alopecia areata. The table came from immunoSEQ multiplex PCR; TCRdb's copy has only in-frame clones and leaves some out. The sample shows 90,000 to 130,000 clones, about 50% of them seen only once. Specimen: NKG2D-low CD8+ T cells sorted from blood. All receptors come from a human donor with alopecia areata. Each CDR3 is given with its conserved first and last residue. D genes are given only for firm matches. For some rows the clone size is stated as once, few or many, or as a class when expanded; others skip it.

clone_size	v_call	d_call	j_call	cdr3_length	cdr3_aa	cdr3_nt
NA	TRBV11-2	NA	TRBJ2-1	17	CASSLFSGPSSYNEQFF	TGTGCCAGCAGCTTATTTAGCGGACCCAGCTCCTACAATGAGCAGTTCTTC
NA	TRBV2	NA	TRBJ1-2	12	CASKQGTYGYTF	TGTGCCAGCAAACAGGGAACTTATGGCTACACCTTC
NA	TRBV27	TRBD1	TRBJ1-1	13	CASSFGQGAEAFF	TGTGCCAGCAGTTTTGGGCAGGGGGCTGAAGCTTTCTTT
NA	TRBV5-4	NA	TRBJ2-1	13	CASSDWTDNEQFF	TGTGCCAGCAGCGATTGGACGGACAATGAGCAGTTCTTC
NA	TRBV10-2	NA	TRBJ2-4	12	CASSEQPDIQYF	TGCGCCAGCAGTGAACAGCCGGACATTCAGTACTTC
few	TRBV6-5	TRBD2	TRBJ2-1	15	CASTETSGSYNEQFF	TGTGCCAGCACCGAGACTAGCGGGAGTTACAATGAGCAGTTCTTC
NA	TRBV5-1	TRBD1	TRBJ2-7	13	CASSPGQNYEQYF	TGCGCCAGCAGCCCGGGACAGAACTACGAGCAGTACTTC
NA	TRBV13	NA	TRBJ1-2	14	CASSLTGPTAGYTF	TGTGCCAGCAGCCTCACGGGACCTACAGCAGGCTACACCTTC
NA	TRBV9	NA	TRBJ1-4	15	CASSVEWGAGEKLFF	TGTGCCAGCAGCGTAGAGTGGGGGGCAGGGGAAAAACTGTTTTTT
NA	TRBV5-1	TRBD2	TRBJ2-1	18	CASSATGTSGRKTNEQFF	TGCGCCAGCAGCGCAACCGGGACTAGCGGGAGGAAGACGAATGAGCAGTTCTTC
NA	TRBV4-2	TRBD1	TRBJ2-3	16	CASSQEQGASADTQYF	TGTGCCAGCAGCCAAGAACAGGGGGCCTCAGCAGATACGCAGTATTTT